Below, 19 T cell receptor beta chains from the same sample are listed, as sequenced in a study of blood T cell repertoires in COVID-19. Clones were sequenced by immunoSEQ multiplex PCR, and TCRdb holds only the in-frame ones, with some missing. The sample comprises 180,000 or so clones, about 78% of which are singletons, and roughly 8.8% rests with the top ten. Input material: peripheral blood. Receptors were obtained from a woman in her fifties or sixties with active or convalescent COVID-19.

CDR3 DNA: TGTGCCAGCAAACCGGGACAGGGGCAGTACGAGCAGTACTTC. Translated: CASKPGQGQYEQYF. J is TRBJ2-7 and V is TRBV11-2; 10 nucleotides line up with TRBD1. This CDR3 spans 14 amino acids. Germline CDR1 is SGHAT and CDR2 is FQNNGV. J gave up 4 bases and V 7 bases, and 7 bases lay outside the gene matches.

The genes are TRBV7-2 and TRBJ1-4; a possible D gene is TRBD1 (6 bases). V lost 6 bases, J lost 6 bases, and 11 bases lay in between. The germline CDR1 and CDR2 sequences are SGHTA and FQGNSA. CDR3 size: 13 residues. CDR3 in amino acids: CASRGQSYEKLFF. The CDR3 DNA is TGTGCCAGCAGAGGACAGAGCTATGAAAAACTGTTTTTT.

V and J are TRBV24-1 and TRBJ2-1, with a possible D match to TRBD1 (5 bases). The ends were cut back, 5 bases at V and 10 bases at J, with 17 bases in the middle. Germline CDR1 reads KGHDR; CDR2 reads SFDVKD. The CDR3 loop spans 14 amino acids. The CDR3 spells CATSVPAQGGEQFF. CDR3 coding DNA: TGTGCCACCAGTGTTCCCGCCCAGGGTGGGGAGCAGTTCTTC.

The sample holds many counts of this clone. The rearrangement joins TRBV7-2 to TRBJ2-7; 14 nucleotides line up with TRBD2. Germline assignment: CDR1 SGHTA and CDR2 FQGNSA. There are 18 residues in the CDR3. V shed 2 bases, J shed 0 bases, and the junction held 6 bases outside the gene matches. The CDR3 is CASSLRLGTSGSSYEQYF. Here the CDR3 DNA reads TGTGCCAGCAGCTTACGCTTGGGGACTAGCGGGAGCTCCTACGAGCAGTACTTC.

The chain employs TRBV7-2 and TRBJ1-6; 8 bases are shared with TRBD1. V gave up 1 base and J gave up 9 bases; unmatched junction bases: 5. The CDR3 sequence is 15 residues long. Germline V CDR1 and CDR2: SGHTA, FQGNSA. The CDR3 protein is CASSLVGTGGSPLHF. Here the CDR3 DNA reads TGTGCCAGCAGCTTAGTAGGGACAGGAGGTTCACCCCTCCACTTT.

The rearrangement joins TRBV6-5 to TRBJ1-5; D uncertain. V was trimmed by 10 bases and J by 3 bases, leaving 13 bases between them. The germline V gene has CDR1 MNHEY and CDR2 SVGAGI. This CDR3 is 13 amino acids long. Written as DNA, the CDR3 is TGTGCCATTATCCCGGAGGACAATCAGCCCCAGCATTTT. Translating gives CAIIPEDNQPQHF.

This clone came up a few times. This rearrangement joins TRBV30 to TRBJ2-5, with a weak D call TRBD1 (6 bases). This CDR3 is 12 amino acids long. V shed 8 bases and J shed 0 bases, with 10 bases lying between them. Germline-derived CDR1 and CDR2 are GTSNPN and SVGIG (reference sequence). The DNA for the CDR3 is TGTGCCGGGCAGGGGTACCAAGAGACCCAGTACTTC. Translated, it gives CAGQGYQETQYF.

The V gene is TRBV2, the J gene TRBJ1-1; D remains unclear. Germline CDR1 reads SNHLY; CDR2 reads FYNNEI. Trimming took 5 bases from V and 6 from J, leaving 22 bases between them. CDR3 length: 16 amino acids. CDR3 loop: CASSFHPAGASAEAFF. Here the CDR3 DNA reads TGTGCCAGCAGTTTCCACCCGGCGGGCGCGAGCGCTGAAGCTTTCTTT.

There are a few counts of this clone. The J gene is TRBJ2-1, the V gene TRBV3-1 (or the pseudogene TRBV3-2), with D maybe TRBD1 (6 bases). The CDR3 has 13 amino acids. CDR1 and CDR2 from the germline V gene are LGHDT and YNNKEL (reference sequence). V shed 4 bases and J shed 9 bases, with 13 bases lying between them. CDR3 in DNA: TGTGCCAGCAGCCCACAATGGGGGCGTGAGCAGTTCTTC. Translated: CASSPQWGREQFF.

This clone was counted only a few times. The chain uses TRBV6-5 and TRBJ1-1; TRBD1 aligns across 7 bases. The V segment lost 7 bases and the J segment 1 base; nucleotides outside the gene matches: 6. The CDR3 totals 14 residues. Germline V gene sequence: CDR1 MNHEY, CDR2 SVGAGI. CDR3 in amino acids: CASKLGQENTEAFF. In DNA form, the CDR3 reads TGTGCCAGCAAACTAGGACAGGAGAACACTGAAGCTTTCTTT.

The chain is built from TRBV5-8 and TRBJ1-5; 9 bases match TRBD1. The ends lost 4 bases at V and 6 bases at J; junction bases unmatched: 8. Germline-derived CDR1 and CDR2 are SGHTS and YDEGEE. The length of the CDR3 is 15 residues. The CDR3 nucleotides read TGTGCCAGCAGCACCGTACAGGGGGCAGTTCAGCCCCAGCATTTT. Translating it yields CASSTVQGAVQPQHF.

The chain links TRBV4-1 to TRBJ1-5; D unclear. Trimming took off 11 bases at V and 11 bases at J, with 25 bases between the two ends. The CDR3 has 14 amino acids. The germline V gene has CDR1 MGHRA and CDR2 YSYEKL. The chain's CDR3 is CAWGLSGGWPAQHF. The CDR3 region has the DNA TGCGCCTGGGGATTGTCGGGAGGCTGGCCGGCCCAGCATTTT.

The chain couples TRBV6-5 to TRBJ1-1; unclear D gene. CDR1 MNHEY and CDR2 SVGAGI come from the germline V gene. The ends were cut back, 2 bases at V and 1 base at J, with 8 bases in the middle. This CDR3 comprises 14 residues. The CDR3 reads CASSYGPPNTEAFF. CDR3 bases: TGTGCCAGCAGTTACGGGCCACCGAACACTGAAGCTTTCTTT.

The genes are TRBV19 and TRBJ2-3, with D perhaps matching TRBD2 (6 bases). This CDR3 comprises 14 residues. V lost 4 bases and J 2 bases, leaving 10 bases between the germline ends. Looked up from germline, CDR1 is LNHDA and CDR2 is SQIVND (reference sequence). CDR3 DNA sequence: TGTGCCAGTAGTAGGGAGGACAACACAGATACGCAGTATTTT. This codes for CASSREDNTDTQYF.

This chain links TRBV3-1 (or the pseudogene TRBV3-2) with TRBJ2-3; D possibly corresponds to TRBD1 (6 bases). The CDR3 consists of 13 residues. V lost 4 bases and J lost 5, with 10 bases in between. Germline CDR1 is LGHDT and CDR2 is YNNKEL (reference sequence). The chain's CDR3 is CASSPTGKDTQYF. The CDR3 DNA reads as TGTGCCAGCAGCCCAACAGGGAAAGATACGCAGTATTTT.

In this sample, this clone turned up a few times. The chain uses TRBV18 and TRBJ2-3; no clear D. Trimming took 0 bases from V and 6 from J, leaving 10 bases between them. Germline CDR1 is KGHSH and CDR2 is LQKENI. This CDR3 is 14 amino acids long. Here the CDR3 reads CASSPPMPQDTQYF. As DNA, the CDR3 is TGTGCCAGCTCACCACCGATGCCGCAGGATACGCAGTATTTT.

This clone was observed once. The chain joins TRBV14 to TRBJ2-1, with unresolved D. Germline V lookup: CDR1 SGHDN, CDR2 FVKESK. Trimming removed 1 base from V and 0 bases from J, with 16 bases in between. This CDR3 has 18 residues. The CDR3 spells CASSQGGAYASSYNEQFF. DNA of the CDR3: TGTGCCAGCAGCCAAGGTGGTGCCTACGCTAGCTCCTACAATGAGCAGTTCTTC.

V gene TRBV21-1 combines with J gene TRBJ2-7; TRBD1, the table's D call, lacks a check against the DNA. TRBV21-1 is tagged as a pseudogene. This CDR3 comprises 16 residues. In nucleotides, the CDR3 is TGTGCCAGCAGCCTACGACAGGGAAGAATGGCGGGCGAGCAGTACTTC. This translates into CASSLRQGRMAGEQYF.

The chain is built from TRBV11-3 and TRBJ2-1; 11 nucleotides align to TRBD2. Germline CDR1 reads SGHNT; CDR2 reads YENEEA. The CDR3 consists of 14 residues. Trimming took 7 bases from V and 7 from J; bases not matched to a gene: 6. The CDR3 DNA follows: TGTGCCAGCAAAACTAGCGGGAGAGATAATGAGCAGTTCTTC. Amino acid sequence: CASKTSGRDNEQFF. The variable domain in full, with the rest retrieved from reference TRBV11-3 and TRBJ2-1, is EAGVVQSPRYKIIEKKQPVAFWCNPISGHNTLYWYLQNLGQGPELLIRYENEEAVDDSQLPKDRFSAERLKGVDSTLKIQPAELGDSAVYLCASKTSGRDNEQFFGPGTRLTVL.